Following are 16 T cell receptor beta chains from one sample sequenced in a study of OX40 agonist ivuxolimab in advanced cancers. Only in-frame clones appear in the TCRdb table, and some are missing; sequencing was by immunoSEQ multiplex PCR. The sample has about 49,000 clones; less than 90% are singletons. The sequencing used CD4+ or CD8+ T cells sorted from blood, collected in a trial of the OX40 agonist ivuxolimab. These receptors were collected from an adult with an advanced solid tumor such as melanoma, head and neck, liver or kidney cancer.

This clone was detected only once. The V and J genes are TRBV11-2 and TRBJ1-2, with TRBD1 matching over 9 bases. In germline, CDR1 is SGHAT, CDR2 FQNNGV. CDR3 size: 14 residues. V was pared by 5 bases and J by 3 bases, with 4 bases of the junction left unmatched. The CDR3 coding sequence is TGTGCCAGCAGCCCGGGACAGGGTGACTATGGCTACACCTTC. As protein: CASSPGQGDYGYTF. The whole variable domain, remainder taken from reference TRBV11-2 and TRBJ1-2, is EAGVAQSPRYKIIEKRQSVAFWCNPISGHATLYWYQQILGQGPKLLIQFQNNGVVDDSQLPKDRFSAERLKGVDSTLKIQPAKLEDSAVYLCASSPGQGDYGYTFGSGTRLTVV.

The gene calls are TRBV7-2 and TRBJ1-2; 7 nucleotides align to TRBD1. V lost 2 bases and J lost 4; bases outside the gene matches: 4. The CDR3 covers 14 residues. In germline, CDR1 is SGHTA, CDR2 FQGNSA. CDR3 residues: CASSLNRGRYGYTF. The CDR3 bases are TGTGCCAGCAGCTTAAACAGGGGACGCTATGGCTACACCTTC.

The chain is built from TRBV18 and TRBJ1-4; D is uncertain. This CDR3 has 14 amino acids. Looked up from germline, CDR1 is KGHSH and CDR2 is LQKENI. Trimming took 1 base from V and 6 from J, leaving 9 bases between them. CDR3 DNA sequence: TGTGCCAGCTCACCACGGGATTATGATGAAAAACTGTTTTTT. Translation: CASSPRDYDEKLFF.

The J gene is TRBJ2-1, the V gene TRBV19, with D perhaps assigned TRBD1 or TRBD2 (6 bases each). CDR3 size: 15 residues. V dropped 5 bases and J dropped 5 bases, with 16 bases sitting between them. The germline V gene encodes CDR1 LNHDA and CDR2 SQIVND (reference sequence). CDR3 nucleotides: TGTGCCAGTAGTCGTCGGAGGGACATCAACAATGAGCAGTTCTTC. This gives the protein CASSRRRDINNEQFF.

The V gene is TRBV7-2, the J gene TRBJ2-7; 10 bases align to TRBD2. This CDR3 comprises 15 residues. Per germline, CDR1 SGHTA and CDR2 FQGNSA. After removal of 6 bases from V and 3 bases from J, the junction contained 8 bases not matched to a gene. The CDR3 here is CASRAASGGHYEQYF. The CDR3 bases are TGTGCCAGCAGGGCCGCTAGCGGGGGCCACTACGAGCAGTACTTC.

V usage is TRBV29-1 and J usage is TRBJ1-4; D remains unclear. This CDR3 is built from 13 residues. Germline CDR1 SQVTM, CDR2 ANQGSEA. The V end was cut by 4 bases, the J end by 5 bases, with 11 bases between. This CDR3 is CSVVTAENEKLFF. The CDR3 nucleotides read TGCAGCGTTGTCACGGCAGAGAATGAAAAACTGTTTTTT.

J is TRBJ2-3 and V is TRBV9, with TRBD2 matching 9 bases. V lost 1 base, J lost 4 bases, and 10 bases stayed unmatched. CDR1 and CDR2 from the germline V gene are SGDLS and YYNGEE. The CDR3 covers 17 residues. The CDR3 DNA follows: TGTGCCAGCAGCGTACCCCGGGCGGGAGGGCCGCCAGATACGCAGTATTTT. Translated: CASSVPRAGGPPDTQYF.

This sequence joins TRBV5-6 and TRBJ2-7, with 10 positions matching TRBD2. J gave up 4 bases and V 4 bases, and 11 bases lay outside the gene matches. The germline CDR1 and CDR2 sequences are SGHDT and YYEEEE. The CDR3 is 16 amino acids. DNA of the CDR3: TGTGCCAGCAGCCGAATGCGGACTAGCGGACCTTACGAGCAGTACTTC. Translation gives CASSRMRTSGPYEQYF.

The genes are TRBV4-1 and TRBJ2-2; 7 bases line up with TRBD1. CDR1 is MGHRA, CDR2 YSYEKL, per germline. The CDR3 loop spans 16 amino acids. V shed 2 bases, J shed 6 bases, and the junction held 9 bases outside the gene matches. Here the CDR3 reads CASSQPTGRIAGELFF. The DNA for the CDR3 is TGCGCCAGCAGCCAACCGACAGGGCGTATCGCCGGGGAGCTGTTTTTT.

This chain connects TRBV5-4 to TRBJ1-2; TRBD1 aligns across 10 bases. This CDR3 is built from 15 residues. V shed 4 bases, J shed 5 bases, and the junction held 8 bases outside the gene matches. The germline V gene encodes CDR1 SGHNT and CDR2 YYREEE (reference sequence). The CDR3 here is CASSAGQGFGYGYTF. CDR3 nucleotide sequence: TGTGCCAGCAGCGCGGGACAGGGGTTTGGGTATGGCTACACCTTC.

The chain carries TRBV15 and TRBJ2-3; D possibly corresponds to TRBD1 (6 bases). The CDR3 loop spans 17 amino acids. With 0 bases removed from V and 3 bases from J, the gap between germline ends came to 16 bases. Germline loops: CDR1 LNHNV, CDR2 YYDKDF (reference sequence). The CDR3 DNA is TGTGCCACCAGCAGAGAGTTAGTGGGGGCTGGGACAGATACGCAGTATTTT. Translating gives CATSRELVGAGTDTQYF.

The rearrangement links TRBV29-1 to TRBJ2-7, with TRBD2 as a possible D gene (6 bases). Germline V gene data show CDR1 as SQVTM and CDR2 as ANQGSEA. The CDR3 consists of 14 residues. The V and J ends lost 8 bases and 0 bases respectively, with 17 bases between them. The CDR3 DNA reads TGCAGCACCCGGACCCTCGGGGGCTCCTACGAGCAGTACTTC. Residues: CSTRTLGGSYEQYF.

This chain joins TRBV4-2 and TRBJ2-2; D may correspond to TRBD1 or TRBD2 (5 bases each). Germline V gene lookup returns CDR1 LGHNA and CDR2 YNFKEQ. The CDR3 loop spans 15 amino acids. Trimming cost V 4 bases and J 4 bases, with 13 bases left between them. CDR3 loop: CASSPRGTTTGELFF. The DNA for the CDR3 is TGTGCCAGCAGCCCACGTGGGACGACCACCGGGGAGCTGTTTTTT.

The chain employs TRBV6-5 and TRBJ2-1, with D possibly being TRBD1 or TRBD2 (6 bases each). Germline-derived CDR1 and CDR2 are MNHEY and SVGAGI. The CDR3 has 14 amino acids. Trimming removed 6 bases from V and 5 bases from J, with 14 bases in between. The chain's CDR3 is CASRRRGGNNEQFF. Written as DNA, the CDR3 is TGTGCCAGCAGGCGCAGGGGAGGAAACAATGAGCAGTTCTTC.

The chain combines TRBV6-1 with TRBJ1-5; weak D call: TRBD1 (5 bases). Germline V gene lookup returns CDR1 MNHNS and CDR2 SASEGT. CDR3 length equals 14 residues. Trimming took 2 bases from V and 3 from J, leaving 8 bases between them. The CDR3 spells CASSERGFNQPQHF. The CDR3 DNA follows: TGTGCCAGCAGTGAAAGGGGTTTCAATCAGCCCCAGCATTTT.

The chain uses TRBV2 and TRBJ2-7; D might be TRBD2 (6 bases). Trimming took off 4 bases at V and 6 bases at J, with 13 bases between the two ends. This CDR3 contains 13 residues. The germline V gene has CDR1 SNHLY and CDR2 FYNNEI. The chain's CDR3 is CASSGGTGVEQYF. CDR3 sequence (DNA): TGTGCCAGCAGTGGTGGGACTGGCGTCGAGCAGTACTTC.